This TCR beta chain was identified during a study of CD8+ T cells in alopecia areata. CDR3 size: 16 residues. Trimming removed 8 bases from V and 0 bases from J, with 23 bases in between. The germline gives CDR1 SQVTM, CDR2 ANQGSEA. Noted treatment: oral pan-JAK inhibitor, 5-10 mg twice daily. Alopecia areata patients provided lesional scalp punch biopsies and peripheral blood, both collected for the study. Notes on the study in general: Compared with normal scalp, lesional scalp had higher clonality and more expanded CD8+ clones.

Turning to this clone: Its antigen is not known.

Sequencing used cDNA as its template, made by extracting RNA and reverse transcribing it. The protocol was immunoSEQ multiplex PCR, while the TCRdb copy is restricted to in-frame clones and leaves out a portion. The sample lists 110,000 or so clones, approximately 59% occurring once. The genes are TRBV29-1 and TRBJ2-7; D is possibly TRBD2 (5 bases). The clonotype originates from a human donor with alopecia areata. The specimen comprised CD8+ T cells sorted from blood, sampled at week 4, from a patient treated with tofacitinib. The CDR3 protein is CSYSGETVLSSYEQYF. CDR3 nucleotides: TGCAGCTACTCCGGGGAGACCGTGCTCAGCTCCTACGAGCAGTACTTC.